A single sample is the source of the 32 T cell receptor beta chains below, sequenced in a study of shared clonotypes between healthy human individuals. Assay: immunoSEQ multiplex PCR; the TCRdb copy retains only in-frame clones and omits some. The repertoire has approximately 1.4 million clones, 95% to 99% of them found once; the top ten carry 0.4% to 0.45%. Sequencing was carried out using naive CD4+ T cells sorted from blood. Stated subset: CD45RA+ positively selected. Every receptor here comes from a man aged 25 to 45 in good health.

The CDR3: CASSLGTGGFGELFF. The CDR3 DNA reads as TGCGCCAGCAGCTTGGGGACAGGAGGGTTCGGGGAGCTGTTTTTT. The chain has TRBV5-1 and TRBJ2-2; weak D call: TRBD1 (7 bases). This CDR3 has 15 residues. Trimming took 0 bases from V and 7 from J, leaving 13 bases between them. Per the germline V gene, CDR1 is SGHRS and CDR2 is YFSETQ.

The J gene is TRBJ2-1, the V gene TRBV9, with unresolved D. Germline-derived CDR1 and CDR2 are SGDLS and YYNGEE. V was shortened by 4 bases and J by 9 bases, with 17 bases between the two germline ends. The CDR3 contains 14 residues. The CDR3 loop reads CASSYDSRSSEQFF. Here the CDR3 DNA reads TGTGCCAGCAGCTATGACTCTCGGAGCAGTGAGCAGTTCTTC.

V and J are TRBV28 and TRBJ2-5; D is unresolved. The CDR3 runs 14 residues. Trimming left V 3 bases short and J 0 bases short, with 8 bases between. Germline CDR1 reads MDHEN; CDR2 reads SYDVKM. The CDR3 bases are TGTGCCAGCAGTTTTGTGGGTTACCAAGAGACCCAGTACTTC. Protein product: CASSFVGYQETQYF.

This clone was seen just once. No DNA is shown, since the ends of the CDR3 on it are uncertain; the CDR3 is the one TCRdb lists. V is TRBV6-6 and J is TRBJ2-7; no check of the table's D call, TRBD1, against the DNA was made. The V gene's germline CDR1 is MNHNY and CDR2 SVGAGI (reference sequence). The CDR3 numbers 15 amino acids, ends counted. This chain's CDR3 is CASSTSGQGAYEQYF.

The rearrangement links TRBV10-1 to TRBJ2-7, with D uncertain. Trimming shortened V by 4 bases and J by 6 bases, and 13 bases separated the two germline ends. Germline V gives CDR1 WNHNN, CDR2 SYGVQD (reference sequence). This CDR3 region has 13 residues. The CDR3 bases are TGCGCCAGCAGTGGAGTAAGGTTCGGCGAGCAGTACTTC. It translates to CASSGVRFGEQYF.

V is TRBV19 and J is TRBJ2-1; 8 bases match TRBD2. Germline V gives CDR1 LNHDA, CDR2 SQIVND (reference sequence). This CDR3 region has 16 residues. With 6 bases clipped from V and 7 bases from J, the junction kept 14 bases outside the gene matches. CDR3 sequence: CASSNLAGKPWNEQFF. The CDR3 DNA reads TGTGCCAGTAGCAACCTAGCGGGCAAGCCTTGGAATGAGCAGTTCTTC.

The CDR3 region has the DNA TGTGCCAGCAGCCTCCATCCCAACAGGGCGATTAACTATGGCTACACCTTC. Protein: CASSLHPNRAINYGYTF. The chain joins TRBV9 to TRBJ1-2, with D perhaps TRBD1 (6 bases). V lost 4 bases to trimming and J lost 1 base, with 20 bases between them. There are 17 residues in the CDR3. Germline assignment: CDR1 SGDLS and CDR2 YYNGEE.

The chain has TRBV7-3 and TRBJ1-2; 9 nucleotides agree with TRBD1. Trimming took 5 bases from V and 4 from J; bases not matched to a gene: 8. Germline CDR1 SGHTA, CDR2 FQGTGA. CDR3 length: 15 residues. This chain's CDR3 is CASSLTGGVGYGYTF. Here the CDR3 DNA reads TGTGCCAGCAGCCTTACAGGGGGCGTGGGCTATGGCTACACCTTC.

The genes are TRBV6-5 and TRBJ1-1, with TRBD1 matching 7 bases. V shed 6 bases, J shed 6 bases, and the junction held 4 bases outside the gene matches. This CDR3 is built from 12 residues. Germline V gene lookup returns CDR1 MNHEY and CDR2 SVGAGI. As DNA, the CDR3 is TGTGCCAGCAGGACAGGGATCGCTGAAGCTTTCTTT. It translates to CASRTGIAEAFF.

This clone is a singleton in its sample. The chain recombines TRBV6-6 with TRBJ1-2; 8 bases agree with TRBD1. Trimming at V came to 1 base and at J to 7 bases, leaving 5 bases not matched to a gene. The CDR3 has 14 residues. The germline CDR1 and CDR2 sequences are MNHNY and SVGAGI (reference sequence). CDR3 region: CASSYLGQVTGYTF. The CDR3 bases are TGTGCCAGCAGTTACTTGGGACAGGTTACTGGCTACACCTTC.

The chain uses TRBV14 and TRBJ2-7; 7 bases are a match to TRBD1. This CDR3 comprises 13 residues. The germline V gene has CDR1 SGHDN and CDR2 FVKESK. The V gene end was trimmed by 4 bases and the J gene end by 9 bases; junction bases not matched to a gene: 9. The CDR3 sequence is CASSRDRVNPQYF. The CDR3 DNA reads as TGTGCCAGCAGCCGAGACAGGGTTAATCCGCAGTACTTC. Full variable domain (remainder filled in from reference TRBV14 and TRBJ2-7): EAGVTQFPSHSVIEKGQTVTLRCDPISGHDNLYWYRRVMGKEIKFLLHFVKESKQDESGMPNNRFLAERTGGTYSTLKVQPAELEDSGVYFCASSRDRVNPQYFGPGTRLTVT.

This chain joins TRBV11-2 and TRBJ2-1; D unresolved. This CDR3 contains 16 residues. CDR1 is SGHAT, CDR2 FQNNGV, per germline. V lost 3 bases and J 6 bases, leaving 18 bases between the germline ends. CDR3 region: CASSFEMSGLGNEQFF. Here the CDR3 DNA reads TGTGCCAGCAGCTTTGAGATGTCAGGTTTAGGCAATGAGCAGTTCTTC.

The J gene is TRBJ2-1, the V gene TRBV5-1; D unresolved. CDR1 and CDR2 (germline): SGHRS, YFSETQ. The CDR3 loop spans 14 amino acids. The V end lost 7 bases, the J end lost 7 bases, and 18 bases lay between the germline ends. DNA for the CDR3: TGCGCCAGCTGCCCCTCCGATATTGGGAATGAGCAGTTCTTC. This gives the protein CASCPSDIGNEQFF.

The CDR3 bases are TGTGCCAGCAGTACCATCAAGGGTGGTTCCTACGAGCAGTACTTC. This sequence encodes CASSTIKGGSYEQYF. This chain links TRBV28 with TRBJ2-7; D is undetermined. The CDR3 has 15 residues. CDR1 is MDHEN and CDR2 is SYDVKM in the germline V gene. Trimming pared 5 bases from V and 1 base from J, leaving 15 bases between. The whole variable domain, filled in from reference TRBV28 and TRBJ2-7, reads DVKVTQSSRYLVKRTGEKVFLECVQDMDHENMFWYRQDPGLGLRLIYFSYDVKMKEKGDIPEGYSVSREKKERFSLILESASTNQTSMYLCASSTIKGGSYEQYFGPGTRLTVT.

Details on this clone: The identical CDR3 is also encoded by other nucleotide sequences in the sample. CDR3 nucleotide sequence: TGTGCCAGCAGCTTGAGATTCACAGATACGCAGTATTTT. It is translated as CASSLRFTDTQYF. The J gene is TRBJ2-3, the V gene TRBV5-6; no firm D call. From germline, CDR1 is SGHDT and CDR2 YYEEEE. The CDR3 has 13 residues. V was trimmed by 1 base and J by 2 bases, leaving 5 bases between them.

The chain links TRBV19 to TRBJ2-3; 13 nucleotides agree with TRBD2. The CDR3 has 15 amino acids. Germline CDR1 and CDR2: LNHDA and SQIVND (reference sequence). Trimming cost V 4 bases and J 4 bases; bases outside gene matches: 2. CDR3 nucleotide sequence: TGTGCCAGTAGTAAAGGACTAGCGGGAGCAGATACGCAGTATTTT. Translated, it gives CASSKGLAGADTQYF.

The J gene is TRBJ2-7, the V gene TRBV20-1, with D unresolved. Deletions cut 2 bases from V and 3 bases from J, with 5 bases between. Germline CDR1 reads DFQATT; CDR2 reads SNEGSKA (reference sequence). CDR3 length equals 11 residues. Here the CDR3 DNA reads TGCAGTGCTAGAATACTCTACGAGCAGTACTTC. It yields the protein CSARILYEQYF.

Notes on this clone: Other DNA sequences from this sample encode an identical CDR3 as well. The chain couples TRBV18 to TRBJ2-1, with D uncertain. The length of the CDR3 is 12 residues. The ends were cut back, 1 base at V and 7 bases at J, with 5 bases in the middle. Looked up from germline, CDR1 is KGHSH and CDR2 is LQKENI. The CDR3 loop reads CASSPLRNEQFF. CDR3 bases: TGTGCCAGCTCACCACTTAGGAATGAGCAGTTCTTC.

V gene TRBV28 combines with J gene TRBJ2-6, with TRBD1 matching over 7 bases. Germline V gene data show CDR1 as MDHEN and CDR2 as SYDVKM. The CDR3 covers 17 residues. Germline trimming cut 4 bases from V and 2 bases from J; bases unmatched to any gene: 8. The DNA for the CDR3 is TGTGCCAGCAGTTCCCTAATTGACAGGGCTGGGGCCAACGTCCTGACTTTC. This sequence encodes CASSSLIDRAGANVLTF.

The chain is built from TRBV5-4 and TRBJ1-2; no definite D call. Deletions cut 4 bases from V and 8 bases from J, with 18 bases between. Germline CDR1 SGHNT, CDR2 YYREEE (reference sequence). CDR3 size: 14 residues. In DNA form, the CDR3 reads TGTGCCAGCAGCGGAGTTCTCAATATCGGGGGCTACACCTTC. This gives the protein CASSGVLNIGGYTF. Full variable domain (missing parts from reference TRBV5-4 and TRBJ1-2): ETGVTQSPTHLIKTRGQQVTLRCSSQSGHNTVSWYQQALGQGPQFIFQYYREEENGRGNFPPRFSGLQFPNYSSELNVNALELDDSALYLCASSGVLNIGGYTFGSGTRLTVV.

CDR3 in amino acids: CASSSTGELFF. CDR3 DNA: TGTGCCAGCAGCTCAACCGGGGAGCTGTTTTTT. The chain links TRBV7-3 to TRBJ2-2; no reliable D call. CDR3 size: 11 residues. Trimming took 4 bases from V and 5 from J, leaving 2 bases between them. Germline values: CDR1 SGHTA, CDR2 FQGTGA.

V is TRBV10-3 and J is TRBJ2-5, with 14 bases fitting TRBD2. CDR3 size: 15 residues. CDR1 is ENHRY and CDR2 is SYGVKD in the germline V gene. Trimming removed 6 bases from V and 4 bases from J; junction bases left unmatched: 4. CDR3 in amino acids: CAIRGLAGVGETQYF. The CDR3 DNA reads TGTGCCATCAGGGGACTAGCGGGAGTAGGAGAGACCCAGTACTTC.

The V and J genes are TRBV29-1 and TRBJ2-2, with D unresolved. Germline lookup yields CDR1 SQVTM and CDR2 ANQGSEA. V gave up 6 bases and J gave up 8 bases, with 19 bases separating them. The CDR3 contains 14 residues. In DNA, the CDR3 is TGCAGCGTGACCCCGGGTCAGGATTGGGGGGAGCTGTTTTTT. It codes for CSVTPGQDWGELFF.

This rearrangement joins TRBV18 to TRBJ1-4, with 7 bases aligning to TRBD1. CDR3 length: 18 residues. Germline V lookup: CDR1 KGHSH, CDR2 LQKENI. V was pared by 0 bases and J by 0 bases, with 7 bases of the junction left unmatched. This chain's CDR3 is CASSPPKGGDPTNEKLFF. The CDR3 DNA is TGTGCCAGCTCACCACCGAAAGGGGGCGATCCAACTAATGAAAAACTGTTTTTT.

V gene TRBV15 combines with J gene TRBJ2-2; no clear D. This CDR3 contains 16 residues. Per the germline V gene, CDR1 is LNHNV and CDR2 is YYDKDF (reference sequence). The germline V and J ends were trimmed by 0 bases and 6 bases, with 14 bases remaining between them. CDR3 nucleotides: TGTGCCACCAGCAGAGATCTTGGCATGAGCGCCGGGGAGCTGTTTTTT. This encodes CATSRDLGMSAGELFF.

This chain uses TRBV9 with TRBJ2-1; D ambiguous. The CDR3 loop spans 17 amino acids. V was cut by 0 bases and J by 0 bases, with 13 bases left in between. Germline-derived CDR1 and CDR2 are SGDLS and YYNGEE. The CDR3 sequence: CASSVEVAASSYNEQFF. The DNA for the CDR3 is TGTGCCAGCAGCGTAGAGGTAGCTGCGAGCTCCTACAATGAGCAGTTCTTC.

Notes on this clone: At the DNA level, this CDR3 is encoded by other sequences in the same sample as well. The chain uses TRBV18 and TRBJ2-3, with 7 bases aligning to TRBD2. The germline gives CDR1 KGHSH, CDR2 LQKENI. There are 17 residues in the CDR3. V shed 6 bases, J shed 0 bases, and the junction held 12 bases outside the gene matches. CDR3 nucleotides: TGTGCCAGCTCCCCTATAACTATTAGCGGGAGCACAGATACGCAGTATTTT. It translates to CASSPITISGSTDTQYF. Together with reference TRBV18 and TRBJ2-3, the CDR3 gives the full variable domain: NAGVMQNPRHLVRRRGQEARLRCSPMKGHSHVYWYRQLPEEGLKFMVYLQKENIIDESGMPKERFSAEFPKEGPSILRIQQVVRGDSAAYFCASSPITISGSTDTQYFGPGTRLTVL.

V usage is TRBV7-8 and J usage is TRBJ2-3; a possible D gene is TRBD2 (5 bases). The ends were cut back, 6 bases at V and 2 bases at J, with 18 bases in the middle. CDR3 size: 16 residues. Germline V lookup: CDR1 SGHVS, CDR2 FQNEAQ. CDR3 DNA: TGTGCCAGCAGGTCTGAGCGGAAAGTTTTCACAGATACGCAGTATTTT. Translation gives CASRSERKVFTDTQYF.

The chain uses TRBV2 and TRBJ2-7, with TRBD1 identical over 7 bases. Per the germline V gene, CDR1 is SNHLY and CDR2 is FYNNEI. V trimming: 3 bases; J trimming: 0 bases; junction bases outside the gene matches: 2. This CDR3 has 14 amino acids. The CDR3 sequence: CASSEGQSSYEQYF. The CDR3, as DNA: TGTGCCAGCAGTGAGGGACAGTCCTCCTACGAGCAGTACTTC.

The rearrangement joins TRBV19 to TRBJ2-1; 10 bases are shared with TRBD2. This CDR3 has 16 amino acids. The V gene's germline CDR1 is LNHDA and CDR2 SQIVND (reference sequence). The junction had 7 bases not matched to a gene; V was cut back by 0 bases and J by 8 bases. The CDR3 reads CASSIDQGLATHEQFF. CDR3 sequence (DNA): TGTGCCAGTAGTATAGATCAGGGACTAGCGACCCATGAGCAGTTCTTC. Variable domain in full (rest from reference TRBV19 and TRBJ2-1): DGGITQSPKYLFRKEGQNVTLSCEQNLNHDAMYWYRQDPGQGLRLIYYSQIVNDFQKGDIAEGYSVSREKKESFPLTVTSAQKNPTAFYLCASSIDQGLATHEQFFGPGTRLTVL.

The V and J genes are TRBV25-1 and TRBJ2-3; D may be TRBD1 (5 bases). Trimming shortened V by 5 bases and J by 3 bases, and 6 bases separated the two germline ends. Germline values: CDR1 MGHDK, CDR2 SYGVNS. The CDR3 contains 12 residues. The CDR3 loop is CASSPGTDTQYF. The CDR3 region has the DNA TGTGCCAGCAGTCCAGGGACAGATACGCAGTATTTT.

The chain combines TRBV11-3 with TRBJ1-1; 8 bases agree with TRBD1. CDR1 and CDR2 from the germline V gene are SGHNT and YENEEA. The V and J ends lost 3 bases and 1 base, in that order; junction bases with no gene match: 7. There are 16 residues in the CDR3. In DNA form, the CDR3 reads TGTGCCAGCAGCTTGGGACAAGGACAGGGGAACACTGAAGCTTTCTTT. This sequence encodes CASSLGQGQGNTEAFF.